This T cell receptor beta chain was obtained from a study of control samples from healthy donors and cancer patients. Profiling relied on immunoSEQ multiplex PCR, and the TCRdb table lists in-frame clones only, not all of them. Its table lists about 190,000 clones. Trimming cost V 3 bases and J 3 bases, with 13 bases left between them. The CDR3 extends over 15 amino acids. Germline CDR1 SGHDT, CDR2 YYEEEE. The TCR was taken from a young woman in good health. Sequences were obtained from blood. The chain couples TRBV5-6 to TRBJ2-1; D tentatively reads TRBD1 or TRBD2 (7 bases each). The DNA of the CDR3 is TGTGCCAGCAGCTCAGGGGGGGCACGCTACAATGAGCAGTTCTTC. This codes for CASSSGGARYNEQFF.